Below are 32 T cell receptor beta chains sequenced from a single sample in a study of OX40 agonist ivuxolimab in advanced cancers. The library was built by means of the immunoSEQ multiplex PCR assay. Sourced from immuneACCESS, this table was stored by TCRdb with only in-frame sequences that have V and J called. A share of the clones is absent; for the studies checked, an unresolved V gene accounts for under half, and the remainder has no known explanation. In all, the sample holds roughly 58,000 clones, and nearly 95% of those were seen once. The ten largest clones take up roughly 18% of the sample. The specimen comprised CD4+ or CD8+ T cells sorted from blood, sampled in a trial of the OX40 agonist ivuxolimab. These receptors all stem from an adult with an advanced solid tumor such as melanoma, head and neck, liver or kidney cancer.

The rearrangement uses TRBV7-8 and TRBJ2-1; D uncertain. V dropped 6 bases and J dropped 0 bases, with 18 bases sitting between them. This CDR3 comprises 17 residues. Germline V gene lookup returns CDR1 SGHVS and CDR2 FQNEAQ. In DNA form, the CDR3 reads TGTGCCAGCAGGCCCCTACGAACTACCTCCTCCTACAATGAGCAGTTCTTC. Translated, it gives CASRPLRTTSSYNEQFF.

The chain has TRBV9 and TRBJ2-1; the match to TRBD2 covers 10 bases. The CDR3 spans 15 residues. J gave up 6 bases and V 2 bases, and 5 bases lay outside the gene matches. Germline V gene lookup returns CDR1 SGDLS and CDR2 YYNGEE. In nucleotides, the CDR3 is TGTGCCAGCAGCGTCCTAGCGGGAGATCTCAATGAGCAGTTCTTC. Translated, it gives CASSVLAGDLNEQFF.

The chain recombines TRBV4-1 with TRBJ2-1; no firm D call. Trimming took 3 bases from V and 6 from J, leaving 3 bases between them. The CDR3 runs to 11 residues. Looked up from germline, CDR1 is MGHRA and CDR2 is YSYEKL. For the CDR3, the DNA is TGCGCCAGCAGCCATACCAATGAGCAGTTCTTC. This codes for CASSHTNEQFF.

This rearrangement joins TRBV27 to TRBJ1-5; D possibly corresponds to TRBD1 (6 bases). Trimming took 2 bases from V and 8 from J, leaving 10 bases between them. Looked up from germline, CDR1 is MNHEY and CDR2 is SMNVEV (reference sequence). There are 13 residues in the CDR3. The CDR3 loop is CASSLNRVKPQHF. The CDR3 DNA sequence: TGTGCCAGCAGTTTAAACAGGGTAAAGCCCCAGCATTTT.

Written as DNA, the CDR3 is TGTGCTGCTAGGACAGTTATGAACACTGAAGCTTTCTTT. It translates to CAARTVMNTEAFF. This chain uses TRBV28 with TRBJ1-1; TRBD1 might be the D (6 bases). There are 13 residues in the CDR3. Germline CDR1 reads MDHEN; CDR2 reads SYDVKM.

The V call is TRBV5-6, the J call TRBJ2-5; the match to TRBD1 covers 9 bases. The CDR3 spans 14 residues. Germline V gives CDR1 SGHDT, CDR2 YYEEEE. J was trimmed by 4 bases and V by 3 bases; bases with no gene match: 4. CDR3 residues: CASSSGGQGETQYF. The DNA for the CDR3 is TGTGCCAGCAGCTCTGGGGGACAGGGAGAGACCCAGTACTTC.

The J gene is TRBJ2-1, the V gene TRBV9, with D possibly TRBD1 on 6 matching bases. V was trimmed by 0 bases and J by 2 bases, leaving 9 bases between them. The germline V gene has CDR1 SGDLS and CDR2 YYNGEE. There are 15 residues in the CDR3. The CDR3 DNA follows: TGTGCCAGCAGCGTAGAAGGGGGTGCCTACAATGAGCAGTTCTTC. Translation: CASSVEGGAYNEQFF.

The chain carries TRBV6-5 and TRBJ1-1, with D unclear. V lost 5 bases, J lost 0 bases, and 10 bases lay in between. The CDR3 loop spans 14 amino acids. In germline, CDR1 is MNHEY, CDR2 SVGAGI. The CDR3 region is CASSHTPLNTEAFF. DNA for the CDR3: TGTGCCAGCAGTCACACTCCTCTGAACACTGAAGCTTTCTTT.

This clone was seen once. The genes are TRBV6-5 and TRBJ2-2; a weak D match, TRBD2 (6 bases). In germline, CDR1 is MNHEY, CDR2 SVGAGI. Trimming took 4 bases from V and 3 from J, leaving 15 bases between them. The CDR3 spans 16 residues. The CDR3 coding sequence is TGTGCCAGCAGTTCCGATGGGGAGGAAGACACCGGGGAGCTGTTTTTT. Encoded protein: CASSSDGEEDTGELFF.

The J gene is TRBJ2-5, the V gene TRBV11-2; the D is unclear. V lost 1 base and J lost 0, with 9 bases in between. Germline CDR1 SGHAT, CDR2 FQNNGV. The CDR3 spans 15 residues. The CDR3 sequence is CASSLAASYQETQYF. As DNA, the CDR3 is TGTGCCAGCAGCTTAGCGGCCAGCTACCAAGAGACCCAGTACTTC.

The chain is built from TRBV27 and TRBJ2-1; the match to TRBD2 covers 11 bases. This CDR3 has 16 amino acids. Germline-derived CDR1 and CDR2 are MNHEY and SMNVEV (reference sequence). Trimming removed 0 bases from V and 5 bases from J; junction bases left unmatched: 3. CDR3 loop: CASSLSVAGGHNEQFF. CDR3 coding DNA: TGTGCCAGCAGTTTATCGGTAGCGGGAGGGCACAATGAGCAGTTCTTC.

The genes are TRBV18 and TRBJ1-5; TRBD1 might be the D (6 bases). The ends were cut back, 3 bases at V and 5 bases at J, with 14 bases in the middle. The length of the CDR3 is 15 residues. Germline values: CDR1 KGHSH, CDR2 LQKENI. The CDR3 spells CASSPAGAEYQPQHF. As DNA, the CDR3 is TGTGCCAGCTCACCGGCAGGGGCGGAATATCAGCCCCAGCATTTT.

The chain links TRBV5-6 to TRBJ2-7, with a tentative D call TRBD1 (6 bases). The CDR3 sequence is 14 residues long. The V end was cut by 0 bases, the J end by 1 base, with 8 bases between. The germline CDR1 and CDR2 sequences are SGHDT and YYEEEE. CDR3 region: CASSLGDTSYEQYF. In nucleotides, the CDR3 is TGTGCCAGCAGCTTGGGGGACACTTCCTACGAGCAGTACTTC.

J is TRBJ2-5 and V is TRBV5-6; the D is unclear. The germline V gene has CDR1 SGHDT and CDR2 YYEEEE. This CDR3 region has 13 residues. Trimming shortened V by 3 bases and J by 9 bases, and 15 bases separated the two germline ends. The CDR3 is CASSSESGEAQYF. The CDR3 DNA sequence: TGTGCCAGCAGCTCCGAGTCAGGCGAGGCCCAGTACTTC. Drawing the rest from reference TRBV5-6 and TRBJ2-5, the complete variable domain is DAGVTQSPTHLIKTRGQQVTLRCSPKSGHDTVSWYQQALGQGPQFIFQYYEEEERQRGNFPDRFSGHQFPNYSSELNVNALLLGDSALYLCASSSESGEAQYFGPGTRLLVL.

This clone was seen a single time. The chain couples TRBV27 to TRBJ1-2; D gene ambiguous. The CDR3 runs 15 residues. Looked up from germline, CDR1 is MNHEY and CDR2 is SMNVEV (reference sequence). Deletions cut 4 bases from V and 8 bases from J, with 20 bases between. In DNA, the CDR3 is TGTGCCAGCAGTTACCGGCCTAATCGCGGGGAAGGCTACACCTTC. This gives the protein CASSYRPNRGEGYTF.

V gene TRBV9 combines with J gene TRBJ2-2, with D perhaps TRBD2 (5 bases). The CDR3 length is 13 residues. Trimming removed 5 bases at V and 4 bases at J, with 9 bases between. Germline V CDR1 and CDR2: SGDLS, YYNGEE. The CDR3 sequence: CASSAAVTGELFF. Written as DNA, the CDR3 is TGTGCCAGCAGTGCAGCGGTCACCGGGGAGCTGTTTTTT. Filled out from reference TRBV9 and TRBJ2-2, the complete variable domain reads DSGVTQTPKHLITATGQRVTLRCSPRSGDLSVYWYQQSLDQGLQFLIQYYNGEERAKGNILERFSAQQFPDLHSELNLSSLELGDSALYFCASSAAVTGELFFGEGSRLTVL.

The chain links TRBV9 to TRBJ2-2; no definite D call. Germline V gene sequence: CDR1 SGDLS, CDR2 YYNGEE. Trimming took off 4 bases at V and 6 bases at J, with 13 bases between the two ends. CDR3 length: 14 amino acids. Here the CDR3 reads CASSLRSGAGELFF. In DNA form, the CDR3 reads TGTGCCAGCAGCCTTAGGTCTGGAGCCGGGGAGCTGTTTTTT. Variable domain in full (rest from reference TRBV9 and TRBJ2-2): DSGVTQTPKHLITATGQRVTLRCSPRSGDLSVYWYQQSLDQGLQFLIQYYNGEERAKGNILERFSAQQFPDLHSELNLSSLELGDSALYFCASSLRSGAGELFFGEGSRLTVL.

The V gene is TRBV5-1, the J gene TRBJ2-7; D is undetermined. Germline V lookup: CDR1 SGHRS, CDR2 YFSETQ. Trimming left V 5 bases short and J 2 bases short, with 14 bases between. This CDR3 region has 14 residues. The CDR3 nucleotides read TGCGCCAGCAGTCCTTACACCTATGCCTACGAGCAGTACTTC. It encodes CASSPYTYAYEQYF. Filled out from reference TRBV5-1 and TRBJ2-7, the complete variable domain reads KAGVTQTPRYLIKTRGQQVTLSCSPISGHRSVSWYQQTPGQGLQFLFEYFSETQRNKGNFPGRFSGRQFSNSRSEMNVSTLELGDSALYLCASSPYTYAYEQYFGPGTRLTVT.

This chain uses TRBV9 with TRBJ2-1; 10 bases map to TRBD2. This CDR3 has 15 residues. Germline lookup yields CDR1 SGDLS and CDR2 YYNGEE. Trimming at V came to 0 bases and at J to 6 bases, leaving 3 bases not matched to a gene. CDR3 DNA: TGTGCCAGCAGCGTAGGCCTAGCGGGAGTCAATGAGCAGTTCTTC. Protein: CASSVGLAGVNEQFF. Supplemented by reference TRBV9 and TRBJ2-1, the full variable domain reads DSGVTQTPKHLITATGQRVTLRCSPRSGDLSVYWYQQSLDQGLQFLIQYYNGEERAKGNILERFSAQQFPDLHSELNLSSLELGDSALYFCASSVGLAGVNEQFFGPGTRLTVL.

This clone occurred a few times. In nucleotides, the CDR3 is TGTGCCGGGACCGGTGGGGAAGCCTATGGCTACACCTTC. Amino acids: CAGTGGEAYGYTF. The chain uses TRBV27 and TRBJ1-2; D possibly corresponds to TRBD1 (5 bases). Trimming cost V 11 bases and J 4 bases, with 17 bases left between them. The germline V gene encodes CDR1 MNHEY and CDR2 SMNVEV (reference sequence). The CDR3 runs 13 residues.

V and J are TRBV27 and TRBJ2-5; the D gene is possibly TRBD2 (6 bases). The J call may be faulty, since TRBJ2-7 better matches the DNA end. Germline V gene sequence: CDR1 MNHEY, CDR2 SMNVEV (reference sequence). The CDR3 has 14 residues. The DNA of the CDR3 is TGTGCCAGCAGCCTTAGGGGACTGACGTACGAGCAGTACTTC. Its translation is CASSLRGLTYEQYF.

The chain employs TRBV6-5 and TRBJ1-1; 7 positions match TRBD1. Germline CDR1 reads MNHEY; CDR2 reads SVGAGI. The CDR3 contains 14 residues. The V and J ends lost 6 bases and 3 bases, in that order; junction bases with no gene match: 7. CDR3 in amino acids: CASRVQGMYTEAFF. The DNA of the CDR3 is TGTGCCAGCAGGGTACAGGGGATGTACACTGAAGCTTTCTTT.

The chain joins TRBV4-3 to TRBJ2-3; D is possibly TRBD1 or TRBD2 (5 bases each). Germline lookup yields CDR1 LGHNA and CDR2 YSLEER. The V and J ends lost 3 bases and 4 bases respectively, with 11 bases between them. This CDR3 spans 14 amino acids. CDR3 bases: TGCGCCAGCAGCCAGGCGAGGGGCGCAGATACGCAGTATTTT. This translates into CASSQARGADTQYF.

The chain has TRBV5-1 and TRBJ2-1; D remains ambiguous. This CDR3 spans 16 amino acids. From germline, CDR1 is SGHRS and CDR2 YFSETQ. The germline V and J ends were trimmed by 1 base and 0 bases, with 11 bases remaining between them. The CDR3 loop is CASSLTPFTSYNEQFF. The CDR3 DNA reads TGCGCCAGCAGCTTGACGCCTTTTACCTCCTACAATGAGCAGTTCTTC.

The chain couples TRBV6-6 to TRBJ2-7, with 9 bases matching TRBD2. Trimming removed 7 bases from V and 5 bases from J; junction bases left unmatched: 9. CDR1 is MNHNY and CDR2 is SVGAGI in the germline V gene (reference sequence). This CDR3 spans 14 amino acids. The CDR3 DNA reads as TGTGCCAGCAAAATAGCGGGAGCGAACGACGAGCAGTACTTC. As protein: CASKIAGANDEQYF.

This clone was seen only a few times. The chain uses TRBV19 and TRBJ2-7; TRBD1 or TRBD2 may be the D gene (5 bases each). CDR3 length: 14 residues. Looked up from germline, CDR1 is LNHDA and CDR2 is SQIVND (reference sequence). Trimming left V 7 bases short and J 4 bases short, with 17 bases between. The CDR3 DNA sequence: TGTGCCAGTATGAGGGGCGTAGGTTGGTACGAGCAGTACTTC. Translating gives CASMRGVGWYEQYF.

The CDR3 protein is CASSTGQGGSDYGYTF. CDR3 sequence (DNA): TGTGCCAGCAGCACGGGACAGGGTGGTTCGGACTATGGCTACACCTTC. The J gene is TRBJ1-2, the V gene TRBV7-9, with 9 bases matching TRBD1. The CDR3 has 16 residues. J lost 3 bases, V lost 5 bases, and 10 bases had no gene match. CDR1 is SEHNR and CDR2 is FQNEAQ in the germline V gene (reference sequence). The full variable domain, completed using reference TRBV7-9 and TRBJ1-2, is DTGVSQNPRHKITKRGQNVTFRCDPISEHNRLYWYRQTLGQGPEFLTYFQNEAQLEKSRLLSDRFSAERPKGSFSTLEIQRTEQGDSAMYLCASSTGQGGSDYGYTFGSGTRLTVV.

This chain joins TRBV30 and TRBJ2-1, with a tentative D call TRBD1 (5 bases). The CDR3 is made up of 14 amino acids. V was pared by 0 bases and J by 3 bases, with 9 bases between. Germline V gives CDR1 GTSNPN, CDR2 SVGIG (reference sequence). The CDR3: CAWSVLQDYNEQFF. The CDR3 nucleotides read TGTGCCTGGAGTGTACTACAGGACTACAATGAGCAGTTCTTC.

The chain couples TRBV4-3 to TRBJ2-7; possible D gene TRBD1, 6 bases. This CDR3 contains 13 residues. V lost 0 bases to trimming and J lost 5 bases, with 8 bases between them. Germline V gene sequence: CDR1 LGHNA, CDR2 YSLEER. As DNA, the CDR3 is TGCGCCAGCAGCCAAGAATGGGGGCACGAGCAGTACTTC. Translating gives CASSQEWGHEQYF.

DNA for the CDR3: TGTGCCAGCAGCTTCTCTAGCGGGAGAGGCACAGATACGCAGTATTTT. Protein: CASSFSSGRGTDTQYF. The rearrangement joins TRBV13 to TRBJ2-3, with 10 bases that match TRBD2. V dropped 3 bases and J dropped 1; count of bases not matched to a gene: 4. Germline assignment: CDR1 PRHDT and CDR2 FYEKMQ (reference sequence). CDR3 length: 16 amino acids.

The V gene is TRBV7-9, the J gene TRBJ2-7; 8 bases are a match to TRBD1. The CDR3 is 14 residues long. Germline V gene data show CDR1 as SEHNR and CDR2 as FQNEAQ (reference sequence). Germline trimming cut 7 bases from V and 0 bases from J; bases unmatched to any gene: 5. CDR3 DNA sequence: TGTGCCAGCACCCTCACAGGGGGCTCCTACGAGCAGTACTTC. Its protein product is CASTLTGGSYEQYF.

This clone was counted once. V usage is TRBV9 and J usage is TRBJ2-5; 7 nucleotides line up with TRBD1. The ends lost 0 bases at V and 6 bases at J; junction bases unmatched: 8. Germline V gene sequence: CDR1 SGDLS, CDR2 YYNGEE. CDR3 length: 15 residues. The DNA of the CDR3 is TGTGCCAGCAGCGTAGAAGGGGGCGCACCTAAGACCCAGTACTTC. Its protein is CASSVEGGAPKTQYF.